This TCR beta chain is from a study of T cell repertoires in cytomegalovirus infection. Concerning this clonotype itself: Its antigen is as yet unknown. A junction end diverges from the germline sequence, so it may reflect a read error.

MiXCR, run by TCRdb on the reads, gives a single entry per CDR3 protein. The sample yields 900,000 to 950,000 distinct CDR3 sequences, approximately 30% seen once. Germline V gives CDR1 SEHNR, CDR2 FQNEAQ (reference sequence). The CDR3 has 13 residues. The sequence was obtained from a human donor in good health (CMV status not recorded). Some clones in this sample may be carry-over from other donors' samples. The chain combines TRBV7-9 with TRBJ2-5, with D perhaps being TRBD1 or TRBD2 (5 bases each). The material sequenced was cultured CD8+ T cells from PBMCs, taken from culture after CMV antigen stimulation. DNA for the CDR3: TGTGCCAGCAACTTAGGGGACGGAGAGACCCAGTACTTC. The encoded protein is CASNLGDGETQYF.